This TCR beta chain was sequenced in a study of T cell repertoires in cytomegalovirus infection (dated by TCRdb to the late 2010s). Context from the whole study: Because public TCR beta signatures pointed to carriage of CMV infection together with the matching HLA type, the HLA type of each donor mattered for the analysis.

This clonotype has a handful of counts. The antigen it binds to is not known. No base quality values were provided; no much bigger clone lies one nucleotide off. Unmatched junction bases come to 2, with V trimmed by 5 bases and J by 3 bases. The CDR3 starts with the cysteine, ends with the phenylalanine, and has 14 residues. The entry retains the CDR3 DNA only, 42 bases that are in frame from base 1. CDR1 MNHNY and CDR2 SVGAGI are derived from the germline V gene (reference sequence). Study-wide conclusions, independent of this receptor: Cumulative frequency of public TCR beta family members discriminated carriers of CMV infection plus the relevant HLA type in this cohort and an independent approximately 350-donor cohort. The ex vivo response was dominated by HLA-C-restricted CMV-specific TCR beta clonotypes, which also provided the single most frequent clonotype in two of eight donors.

The instrument was an Illumina HiSeq 1500. The raw public reads went through TCRdb reprocessing: fastp at Q25, MiXCR clone calling, in-frame beta chains kept. Rows with a matching CDR3 protein are joined into one entry that keeps the most common DNA and genes. This sample has under 200,000 distinct CDR3 sequences in its table, and nearly 9.5% of those were observed once. The leading ten clones occupy about 4.6% of the sample. This TCR came from a human donor in good health (CMV status not recorded). Some clones in this sample may be carry-over from other donors' samples. The sequence is built from TRBV6-6 and TRBJ2-7, with 12 central nucleotides matching TRBD2. The source material was PBMCs. CDR3 loop: CASSVTSGGYEQYF. Here is the DNA: TGTGCCAGCAGTGTGACTAGCGGGGGCTACGAGCAGTACTTC.